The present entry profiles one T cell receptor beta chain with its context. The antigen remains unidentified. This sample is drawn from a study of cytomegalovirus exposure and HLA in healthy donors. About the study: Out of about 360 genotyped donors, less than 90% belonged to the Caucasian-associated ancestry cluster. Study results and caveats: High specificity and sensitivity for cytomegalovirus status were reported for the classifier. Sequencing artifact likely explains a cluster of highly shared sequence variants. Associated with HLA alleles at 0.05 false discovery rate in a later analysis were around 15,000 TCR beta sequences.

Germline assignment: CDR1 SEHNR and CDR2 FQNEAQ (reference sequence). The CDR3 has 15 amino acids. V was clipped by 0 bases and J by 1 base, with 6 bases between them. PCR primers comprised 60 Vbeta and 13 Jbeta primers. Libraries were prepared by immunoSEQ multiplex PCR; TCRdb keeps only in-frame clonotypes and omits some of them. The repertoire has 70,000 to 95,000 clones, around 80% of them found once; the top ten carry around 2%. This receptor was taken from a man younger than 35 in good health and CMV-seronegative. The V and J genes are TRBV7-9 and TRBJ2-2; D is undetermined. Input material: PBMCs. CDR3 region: CASSLAGKNTGELFF. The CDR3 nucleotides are TGTGCCAGCAGCTTAGCGGGCAAGAACACCGGGGAGCTGTTTTTT.